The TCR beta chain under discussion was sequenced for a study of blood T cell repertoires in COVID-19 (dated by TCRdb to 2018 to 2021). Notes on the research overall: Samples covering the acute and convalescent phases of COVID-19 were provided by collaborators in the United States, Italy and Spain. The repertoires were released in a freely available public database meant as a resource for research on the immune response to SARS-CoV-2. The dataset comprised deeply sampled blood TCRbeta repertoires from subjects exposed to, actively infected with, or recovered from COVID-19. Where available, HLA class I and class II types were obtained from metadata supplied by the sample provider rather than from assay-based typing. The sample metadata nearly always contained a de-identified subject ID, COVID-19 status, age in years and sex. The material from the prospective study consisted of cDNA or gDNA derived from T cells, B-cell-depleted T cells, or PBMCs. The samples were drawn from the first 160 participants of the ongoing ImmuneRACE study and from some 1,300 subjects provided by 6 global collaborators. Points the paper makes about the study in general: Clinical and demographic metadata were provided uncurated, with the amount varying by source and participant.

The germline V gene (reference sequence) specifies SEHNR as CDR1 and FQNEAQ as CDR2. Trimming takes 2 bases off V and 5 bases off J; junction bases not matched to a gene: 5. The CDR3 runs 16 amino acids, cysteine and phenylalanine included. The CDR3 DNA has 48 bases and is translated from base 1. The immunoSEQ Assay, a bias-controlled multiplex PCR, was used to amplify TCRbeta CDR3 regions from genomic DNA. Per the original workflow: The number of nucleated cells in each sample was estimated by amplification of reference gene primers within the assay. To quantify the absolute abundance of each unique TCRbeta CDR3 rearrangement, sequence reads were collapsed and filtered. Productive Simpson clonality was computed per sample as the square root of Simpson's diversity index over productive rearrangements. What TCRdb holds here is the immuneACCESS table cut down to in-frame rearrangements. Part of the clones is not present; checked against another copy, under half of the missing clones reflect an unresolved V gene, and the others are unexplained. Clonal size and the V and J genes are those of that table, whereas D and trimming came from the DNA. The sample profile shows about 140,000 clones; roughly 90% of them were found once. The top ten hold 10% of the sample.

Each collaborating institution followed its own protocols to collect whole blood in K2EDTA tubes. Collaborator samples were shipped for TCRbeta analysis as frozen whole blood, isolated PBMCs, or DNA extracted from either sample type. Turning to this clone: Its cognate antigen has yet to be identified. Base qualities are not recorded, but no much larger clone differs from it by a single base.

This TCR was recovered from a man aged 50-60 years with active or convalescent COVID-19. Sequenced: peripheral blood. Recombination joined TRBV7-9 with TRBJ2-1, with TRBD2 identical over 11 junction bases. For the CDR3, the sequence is CASSLRGTSGNNEQFF. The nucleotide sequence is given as TGTGCCAGCAGCTTACGGGGGACTAGCGGAAACAATGAGCAGTTCTTC.